A single sample is the source of the 9 T cell receptor beta chains below, sequenced in a study of T cell responses to AZD1222 COVID-19 vaccine (dated by TCRdb to the early 2020s). Libraries were made using the immunoSEQ multiplex PCR assay. TCRdb provides this immuneACCESS table in a form limited to in-frame rearrangements. Some clones are lacking; in checked studies, under half of them reflect an unresolved V gene, and why the rest are absent is not known. Recorded for this sample are about 59,000 clones; roughly nine tenths of them occurred a single time. The ten largest clonotypes hold 6% to 7.5% of the sample. The time point label of this sample denotes: about 28 days (+/-7) after the second vaccine dose. Sequencing was performed on peripheral blood, taken 28 days after the second AZD1222 dose. All receptors come from an adult who received the AZD1222 COVID-19 vaccine.

J is TRBJ1-6 and V is TRBV5-4; TRBD1 agrees at 11 bases. The CDR3 is 16 residues long. Germline V lookup: CDR1 SGHNT, CDR2 YYREEE (reference sequence). J lost 9 bases, V lost 0 bases, and 5 bases had no gene match. CDR3 nucleotides: TGTGCCAGCAGCTTGGCAGGGGACAGGGGGGGTTCACCCCTCCACTTT. Protein: CASSLAGDRGGSPLHF.

This chain uses TRBV5-1 with TRBJ2-3; D gene uncertain. Germline V gene lookup returns CDR1 SGHRS and CDR2 YFSETQ. This CDR3 comprises 10 residues. CDR3 nucleotides: TGCGCTAACCGTGACGGTACGCAGTATTTT. Translated, it gives CANRDGTQYF.

V gene TRBV4-1 combines with J gene TRBJ2-2; possibly TRBD2 for D (6 bases). Germline V gene data show CDR1 as MGHRA and CDR2 as YSYEKL. V was cut by 1 base and J by 6 bases, with 9 bases left in between. The CDR3 runs 14 residues. CDR3 bases: TGCGCCAGCAGCCAAGTCCCGGGGGCCGGGGAGCTGTTTTTT. Translation gives CASSQVPGAGELFF.

CDR3 region: CASTGDRGKDQPQHF. The CDR3 nucleotides are TGTGCCAGCACGGGGGACAGGGGAAAAGATCAGCCCCAGCATTTT. The rearrangement links TRBV2 to TRBJ1-5, with 10 bases identical to TRBD1. The germline CDR1 and CDR2 sequences are SNHLY and FYNNEI. The CDR3 is made up of 15 amino acids. V was clipped by 7 bases and J by 5 bases; unmatched bases: 8.

V usage is TRBV25-1 and J usage is TRBJ2-2; D is uncertain. The CDR3 runs 12 residues. Deletions cut 3 bases from V and 5 bases from J, with 4 bases between. Germline V gene lookup returns CDR1 MGHDK and CDR2 SYGVNS. The CDR3 reads CASSDRTGELFF. DNA of the CDR3: TGTGCCAGCAGTGACAGGACCGGGGAGCTGTTTTTT.

The chain has TRBV5-4 and TRBJ1-2, with D unresolved. The CDR3 spans 15 residues. The V gene lost 4 bases and the J gene lost 0 bases, with 13 bases spanning the gap. The germline CDR1 and CDR2 sequences are SGHNT and YYREEE (reference sequence). The chain's CDR3 is CASSLEARTNYGYTF. The CDR3 DNA follows: TGTGCCAGCAGCCTCGAGGCCCGAACTAACTATGGCTACACCTTC.

This clone appeared once. This rearrangement joins TRBV5-6 to TRBJ2-3; 13 positions agree with TRBD2. CDR1 SGHDT and CDR2 YYEEEE come from the germline V gene. The CDR3 sequence is 16 residues long. V shed 0 bases and J 4 bases; nucleotides not matched to a gene: 2. This CDR3 is CASSLGLAGGADTQYF. The CDR3 region has the DNA TGTGCCAGCAGCTTGGGACTAGCGGGGGGCGCAGATACGCAGTATTTT.

The V gene is TRBV7-9, the J gene TRBJ2-2, with 7 bases that match TRBD1. The CDR3 is 16 amino acids. With 3 bases clipped from V and 5 bases from J, the junction kept 9 bases outside the gene matches. The germline V gene encodes CDR1 SEHNR and CDR2 FQNEAQ (reference sequence). The CDR3 spells CASSFRRQGLTGELFF. The CDR3 nucleotides are TGTGCCAGCAGCTTCCGGAGACAGGGTCTTACCGGGGAGCTGTTTTTT.

The V gene is TRBV24-1, the J gene TRBJ2-5; 9 nucleotides agree with TRBD1. The CDR3 sequence is 17 residues long. The germline gives CDR1 KGHDR, CDR2 SFDVKD. The trim removed 2 bases at V and 2 bases at J, leaving 8 bases unmatched. The CDR3 loop reads CATSDSGGQGDQETQYF. As DNA, the CDR3 is TGTGCCACCAGTGATTCAGGGGGACAGGGCGATCAAGAGACCCAGTACTTC.